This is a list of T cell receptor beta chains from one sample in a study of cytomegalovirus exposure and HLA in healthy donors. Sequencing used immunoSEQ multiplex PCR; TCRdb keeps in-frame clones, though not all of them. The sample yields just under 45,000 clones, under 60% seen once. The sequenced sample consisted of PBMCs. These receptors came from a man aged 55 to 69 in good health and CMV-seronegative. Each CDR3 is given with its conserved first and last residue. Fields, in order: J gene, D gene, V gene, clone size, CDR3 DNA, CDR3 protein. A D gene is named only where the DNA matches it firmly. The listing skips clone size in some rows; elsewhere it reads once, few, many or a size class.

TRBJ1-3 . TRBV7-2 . TGTGCCAGCAGCGTACAGGGTTCTGGAAACACCATATATTTT CASSVQGSGNTIYF
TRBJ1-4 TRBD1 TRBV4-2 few TGTGCCAGCAGCCAAGAAAGGACAGGCTCCAGAAAACTGTTTTTT CASSQERTGSRKLFF
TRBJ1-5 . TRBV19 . TGTGCCAGTTGGAGGGCGGGGGATAGCAATCAGCCCCAGCATTTT CASWRAGDSNQPQHF
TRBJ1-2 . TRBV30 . TGTGCCTGGAGTTTAAGAGGGGAGGCCTACACCTTC CAWSLRGEAYTF
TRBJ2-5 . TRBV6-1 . TGTGCCAGCAGCAAGACGGGCCAAGAGACCCAGTACTTC CASSKTGQETQYF
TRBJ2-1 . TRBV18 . TGTGCCAGCTCACCACAGGAGGGATCCTACAATGAGCAGTTCTTC CASSPQEGSYNEQFF
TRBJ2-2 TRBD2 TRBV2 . TGTGCCATCTTGGGGACTAGCGGGTTGAACACCGGGGAGCTGTTTTTT CAILGTSGLNTGELFF
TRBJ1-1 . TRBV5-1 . TGCGCCAGCAGCAGGGAGGCGGACACTGAAGCTTTCTTT CASSREADTEAFF
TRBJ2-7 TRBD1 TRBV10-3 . TGTGCCATCGGGGGACAGAACTACGAGCAGTACTTC CAIGGQNYEQYF
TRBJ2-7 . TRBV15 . TGTGCCACCAGCAGAGATAGGGGGAGTTTTTGGGAGCAGTACTTC CATSRDRGSFWEQYF
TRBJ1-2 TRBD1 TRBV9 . TGTGCCAGCAGCCTGACAGGGTCCAACTATGGCTACACCTTC CASSLTGSNYGYTF
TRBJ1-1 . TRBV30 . TGTGCCTGGAGTGTAACCGGTCTCTACACTGAAGCTTTCTTT CAWSVTGLYTEAFF